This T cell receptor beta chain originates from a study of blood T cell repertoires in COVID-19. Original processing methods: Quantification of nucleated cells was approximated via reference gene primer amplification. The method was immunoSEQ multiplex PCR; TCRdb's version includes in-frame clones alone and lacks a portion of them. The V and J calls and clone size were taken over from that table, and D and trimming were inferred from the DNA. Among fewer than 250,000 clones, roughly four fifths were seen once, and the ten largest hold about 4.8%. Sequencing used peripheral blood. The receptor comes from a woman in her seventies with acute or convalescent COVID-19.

CDR3 loop: CASSPYTGTGGEEAFF. The CDR3 DNA reads as TGTGCCAGCAGCCCCTATACCGGGACAGGGGGCGAAGAAGCTTTCTTT. V and J are TRBV11-3 and TRBJ1-1; 12 bases fit TRBD1. Germline CDR1 SGHNT, CDR2 YENEEA. This CDR3 comprises 16 residues. Trimming removed 5 bases from V and 8 bases from J; junction bases left unmatched: 12.